Presented here are 27 T cell receptor beta chains from one specimen sequenced in a study of PD-1 blockade in classical Hodgkin lymphoma. Time point here: cycle 4 day 1 (C4D1), after 6 weeks of nivolumab. All trial patients relapsed after autologous stem cell transplantation. TCRdb's copy holds only in-frame clones and misses some; the assay was immunoSEQ multiplex PCR. This table holds about 64,000 clones, about 90% found once. The material sequenced was peripheral blood mononuclear cells (PBMCs), taken before the fourth cycle of nivolumab. These receptors all stem from a human donor with classical Hodgkin lymphoma.

This chain joins TRBV11-3 and TRBJ2-3; 12 bases are shared with TRBD2. CDR3 length: 18 residues. V shed 4 bases, J shed 0 bases, and the junction held 8 bases outside the gene matches. CDR1 is SGHNT and CDR2 is YENEEA in the germline V gene. CDR3 sequence: CASSSPGLAGSSTDTQYF. DNA for the CDR3: TGTGCCAGCAGCTCGCCGGGACTAGCGGGTTCAAGCACAGATACGCAGTATTTT.

The V and J genes are TRBV7-2 and TRBJ2-3, with 7 bases aligning to TRBD2. CDR1 is SGHTA, CDR2 FQGNSA, per germline. Trimming at V came to 5 bases and at J to 2 bases, leaving 7 bases not matched to a gene. The CDR3 runs 15 residues. The CDR3 DNA is TGTGCCAGCAGCCTCGGGACTACCTCCACAGATACGCAGTATTTT. Amino acid sequence: CASSLGTTSTDTQYF.

This sequence joins TRBV18 and TRBJ2-5, with no clear D. This CDR3 is built from 13 residues. Trimming took 6 bases from V and 2 from J, leaving 10 bases between them. Germline CDR1 reads KGHSH; CDR2 reads LQKENI. CDR3 region: CASSPRSQETQYF. The CDR3 nucleotides read TGTGCCAGCTCCCCAAGATCTCAAGAGACCCAGTACTTC. The full variable domain, completed using reference TRBV18 and TRBJ2-5, is NAGVMQNPRHLVRRRGQEARLRCSPMKGHSHVYWYRQLPEEGLKFMVYLQKENIIDESGMPKERFSAEFPKEGPSILRIQQVVRGDSAAYFCASSPRSQETQYFGPGTRLLVL.

This chain's CDR3 is CASSLRTGKNQPQHF. The DNA of the CDR3 is TGTGCCAGCAGCTTACGGACAGGGAAGAATCAGCCCCAGCATTTT. V is TRBV7-2 and J is TRBJ1-5; 8 bases are shared with TRBD1. The CDR3 covers 15 residues. Germline CDR1 reads SGHTA; CDR2 reads FQGNSA. V trimming: 2 bases; J trimming: 4 bases; junction bases outside the gene matches: 4.

The chain employs TRBV27 and TRBJ1-5; D gene uncertain. This CDR3 contains 14 residues. The germline CDR1 and CDR2 sequences are MNHEY and SMNVEV (reference sequence). The V and J ends lost 2 bases and 8 bases respectively, with 13 bases between them. CDR3 protein: CASSLIWPTEPQHF. In DNA, the CDR3 is TGTGCCAGCAGTTTAATCTGGCCCACGGAGCCCCAGCATTTT.

The CDR3 here is CAWSVGTSGSLAKNIQYF. In DNA form, the CDR3 reads TGTGCCTGGAGTGTGGGGACTAGCGGGTCTCTAGCCAAAAACATTCAGTACTTC. The chain couples TRBV30 to TRBJ2-4; 12 positions agree with TRBD2. Germline CDR1 reads GTSNPN; CDR2 reads SVGIG (reference sequence). Trimming removed 0 bases from V and 0 bases from J; junction bases left unmatched: 6. CDR3 size: 18 residues. Based on the CDR3 plus reference TRBV30 and TRBJ2-4, the full variable domain is SQTIHQWPATLVQPVGSPLSLECTVEGTSNPNLYWYRQAAGRGLQLLFYSVGIGQISSEVPQNLSASRPQDRQFILSSKKLLLSDSGFYLCAWSVGTSGSLAKNIQYFGAGTRLSVL.

The chain links TRBV7-9 to TRBJ2-3; a possible D gene is TRBD1 (5 bases). Looked up from germline, CDR1 is SEHNR and CDR2 is FQNEAQ (reference sequence). The CDR3 runs 16 residues. The ends were cut back, 4 bases at V and 7 bases at J, with 21 bases in the middle. CDR3 region: CASSSLQGSPRNTQYF. The CDR3 region has the DNA TGTGCCAGCAGCTCCCTCCAGGGCTCCCCGAGGAATACGCAGTATTTT.

This rearrangement joins TRBV5-1 to TRBJ2-2, with TRBD1 matching 9 bases. This CDR3 is 17 amino acids long. Germline trimming cut 6 bases from V and 3 bases from J; bases unmatched to any gene: 12. Germline-derived CDR1 and CDR2 are SGHRS and YFSETQ. The CDR3 DNA reads TGCGCCAGCACGGTCCCGGGACAGGGTCGGGACACCGGGGAGCTGTTTTTT. Encoded protein: CASTVPGQGRDTGELFF.

CDR3 DNA: TGTGCCAGCAGTCCGGGGGGGGCACTACAGCCCCAGCATTTT. This codes for CASSPGGALQPQHF. The chain combines TRBV27 with TRBJ1-5; D might be TRBD1 (6 bases). CDR3 length: 14 amino acids. Deletions cut 5 bases from V and 7 bases from J, with 15 bases between. Germline V gene lookup returns CDR1 MNHEY and CDR2 SMNVEV (reference sequence).

This chain links TRBV4-1 with TRBJ2-4; D is possibly TRBD2 (6 bases). The V gene's germline CDR1 is MGHRA and CDR2 YSYEKL. The CDR3 has 15 amino acids. The ends were cut back, 0 bases at V and 3 bases at J, with 9 bases in the middle. The CDR3 nucleotides are TGCGCCAGCAGCCAAGATTGGAGGGGCAAAAACATTCAGTACTTC. Its protein is CASSQDWRGKNIQYF.

This chain joins TRBV20-1 and TRBJ1-2; 9 positions match TRBD1. V lost 6 bases to trimming and J lost 8 bases; unmatched junction nucleotides: 4. Germline CDR1 is DFQATT and CDR2 is SNEGSKA (reference sequence). CDR3 length: 11 amino acids. The CDR3 DNA sequence: TGCAGTGCAAGGACAGGGGAGGGCTACACCTTC. This translates into CSARTGEGYTF.

The chain carries TRBV4-1 and TRBJ2-7; D may match TRBD1 or TRBD2 (5 bases each). V was trimmed by 6 bases and J by 5 bases, leaving 11 bases between them. This CDR3 is 12 amino acids long. Germline assignment: CDR1 MGHRA and CDR2 YSYEKL. Here the CDR3 reads CASRGVGDEQYF. CDR3 nucleotide sequence: TGCGCCAGCAGGGGGGTCGGCGACGAGCAGTACTTC.

This chain links TRBV7-9 with TRBJ2-5, with D possibly TRBD1 on 8 matching bases. The CDR3 runs 17 residues. In germline, CDR1 is SEHNR, CDR2 FQNEAQ (reference sequence). V dropped 0 bases and J dropped 4 bases, with 18 bases sitting between them. The CDR3 DNA reads TGTGCCAGCAGCTTAGCGCAACAGGGGGGGTTAGGAGAGACCCAGTACTTC. As protein: CASSLAQQGGLGETQYF.

This clone occurred once. V is TRBV18 and J is TRBJ1-2, with D possibly matching TRBD1 (6 bases). The CDR3 runs to 19 residues. The V end was cut by 1 base, the J end by 0 bases, with 21 bases between. Per the germline V gene, CDR1 is KGHSH and CDR2 is LQKENI. This chain's CDR3 is CASSPQGIFTGRANYGYTF. For the CDR3, the DNA is TGTGCCAGCTCACCACAAGGAATTTTCACAGGGCGAGCTAACTATGGCTACACCTTC.

Turning to this clone: Compared with germline, one end of the junction differs, possibly owing to a read error. The chain links TRBV7-7 to TRBJ1-1; D unresolved. CDR3 size: 13 residues. The V gene's germline CDR1 is SSHAT and CDR2 FNYEAQ (reference sequence). The CDR3 nucleotides read TGTGCTAGCAGCGCTCAGAGGAACACTGAAGCTTTCTTT. Translating gives CASSAQRNTEAFF. Looking up the rest from reference TRBV7-7 and TRBJ1-1 gives the full variable domain: GAGVSQSPRYKVTKRGQDVTLRCDPISSHATLYWYQQALGQGPEFLTYFNYEAQPDKSGLPSDRFSAERPEGSISTLTIQRTEQRDSAMYRCASSAQRNTEAFFGQGTRLTVV.

V usage is TRBV13 and J usage is TRBJ2-3; D perhaps matches TRBD2 (7 bases). Germline V CDR1 and CDR2: PRHDT, FYEKMQ (reference sequence). Trimming shortened V by 2 bases and J by 2 bases, and 14 bases separated the two germline ends. This CDR3 has 16 amino acids. Here the CDR3 reads CASSLRGGYNTDTQYF. CDR3 DNA: TGTGCCAGCAGCTTACGCGGGGGCTATAACACAGATACGCAGTATTTT.

This sequence joins TRBV28 and TRBJ1-1; D ambiguous. With 8 bases removed from V and 8 bases from J, the gap between germline ends came to 15 bases. Germline assignment: CDR1 MDHEN and CDR2 SYDVKM. The CDR3 totals 12 residues. The CDR3 here is CASGLLGWEAFF. In DNA, the CDR3 is TGTGCCAGCGGACTGTTGGGATGGGAAGCTTTCTTT.

The chain carries TRBV27 and TRBJ1-2, with a weak D call TRBD1 (6 bases). Germline V CDR1 and CDR2: MNHEY, SMNVEV (reference sequence). This CDR3 region has 17 residues. Trimming pared 1 base from V and 2 bases from J, leaving 17 bases between. CDR3 DNA: TGTGCCAGCAGTTTATGGGGACATGGTGGGGAGAACTATGGCTACACCTTC. It specifies CASSLWGHGGENYGYTF.

The chain employs TRBV5-4 and TRBJ1-6; a weak D match, TRBD1 (5 bases). This CDR3 region has 14 residues. Germline assignment: CDR1 SGHNT and CDR2 YYREEE (reference sequence). Trimming stripped 0 bases from V and 11 bases from J, with 12 bases between. CDR3 in DNA: TGTGCCAGCAGCTTGGAGGCAGGGAGTCCACCCCTCCACTTT. Its translation is CASSLEAGSPPLHF. The full variable domain, its missing parts supplied by reference TRBV5-4 and TRBJ1-6, is ETGVTQSPTHLIKTRGQQVTLRCSSQSGHNTVSWYQQALGQGPQFIFQYYREEENGRGNFPPRFSGLQFPNYSSELNVNALELDDSALYLCASSLEAGSPPLHFGNGTRLTVT.

This clone was seen once. The V gene is TRBV19, the J gene TRBJ1-4; TRBD1 aligns across 7 bases. The CDR3 has 15 residues. Germline loops: CDR1 LNHDA, CDR2 SQIVND (reference sequence). J was trimmed by 3 bases and V by 5 bases; bases with no gene match: 6. The CDR3 region has the DNA TGTGCCAGTAGTGACACAGGGGCGGCTAATGAAAAACTGTTTTTT. Translating gives CASSDTGAANEKLFF.

This chain connects TRBV6-1 to TRBJ2-7; no definite D call. V was cut by 3 bases and J by 3 bases, with 3 bases left in between. This CDR3 is built from 11 residues. Germline V gene sequence: CDR1 MNHNS, CDR2 SASEGT. CDR3 sequence (DNA): TGTGCCAGCAGTGACTTCTACGAGCAGTACTTC. It encodes CASSDFYEQYF.

CDR3 amino acids: CAIKDRDYGYTF. The DNA for the CDR3 is TGTGCCATCAAGGACAGGGACTATGGCTACACCTTC. This sequence joins TRBV10-3 and TRBJ1-2; 8 nucleotides align to TRBD1. CDR1 and CDR2 (germline): ENHRY, SYGVKD. CDR3 length: 12 amino acids. Trimming at V came to 7 bases and at J to 3 bases, leaving 1 base not matched to a gene.

V usage is TRBV5-1 and J usage is TRBJ1-2, with D perhaps TRBD1 (5 bases). The CDR3 runs 18 residues. Germline-derived CDR1 and CDR2 are SGHRS and YFSETQ. The V gene lost 0 bases and the J gene lost 3 bases, with 21 bases spanning the gap. The CDR3 DNA reads as TGCGCCAGCAGCTTGGCCCCGGGAAGTCCCGGGACTCACTATGGCTACACCTTC. Encoded protein: CASSLAPGSPGTHYGYTF.

The chain combines TRBV6-5 with TRBJ2-2, with D uncertain. The CDR3 has 15 amino acids. V gave up 1 base and J gave up 6 bases, with 12 bases separating them. Germline-derived CDR1 and CDR2 are MNHEY and SVGAGI. The CDR3 is CASSYYGPLSGELFF. DNA of the CDR3: TGTGCCAGCAGTTACTACGGACCCCTTTCCGGGGAGCTGTTTTTT.

This clone was counted a single time. V is TRBV5-5 and J is TRBJ2-7; D gene uncertain. CDR3 length: 11 amino acids. Deletions cut 5 bases from V and 7 bases from J, with 10 bases between. CDR1 and CDR2 from the germline V gene are SGHKS and YYEKEE (reference sequence). Here the CDR3 reads CASSWVEEQYF. CDR3 bases: TGTGCCAGCAGTTGGGTTGAGGAGCAGTACTTC.

This clone came up once. The V and J genes are TRBV5-1 and TRBJ2-1; 7 nucleotides line up with TRBD1. Germline V lookup: CDR1 SGHRS, CDR2 YFSETQ. The V and J ends lost 0 bases and 5 bases, in that order; junction bases with no gene match: 8. The CDR3 is 16 amino acids. CDR3: CASSLAPGQVNNEQFF. The CDR3 DNA sequence: TGCGCCAGCAGCTTGGCCCCAGGACAGGTTAACAATGAGCAGTTCTTC.

The chain couples TRBV12-5 to TRBJ2-7; maybe TRBD1 (6 bases). The CDR3 contains 17 residues. Looked up from germline, CDR1 is LGHNT and CDR2 is FRNRAP. Trimming pared 0 bases from V and 0 bases from J, leaving 15 bases between. The CDR3 spells CASGLVLQGTFSYEQYF. CDR3 in DNA: TGTGCTAGTGGTTTGGTACTCCAGGGGACCTTCTCCTACGAGCAGTACTTC.